Each of the 28 T cell receptor beta chains below was sequenced from the same sample in a study of control samples from healthy donors and cancer patients. The table came from immunoSEQ multiplex PCR; TCRdb's copy has only in-frame clones and leaves some out. The table lists about 59,000 clones, roughly 90% of them singletons. Sequenced sample: PBMCs. The receptor source for this set is a man between 35 and 55 years old with colorectal cancer.

This rearrangement joins TRBV27 to TRBJ1-2; D is perhaps TRBD1 (6 bases). Germline V lookup: CDR1 MNHEY, CDR2 SMNVEV (reference sequence). Trimming removed 5 bases at V and 7 bases at J, with 20 bases between. CDR3 size: 15 residues. CDR3 in DNA: TGTGCCAGCAGTCCCCGGGGGCAGGGGACGGGTGGCTACACCTTC. This codes for CASSPRGQGTGGYTF.

This chain connects TRBV19 to TRBJ1-1, with a weak D call TRBD1 (6 bases). The CDR3 length is 19 residues. Germline CDR1 and CDR2: LNHDA and SQIVND (reference sequence). V gave up 5 bases and J gave up 0 bases, with 25 bases separating them. The CDR3 loop is CASSPVVKGASGVNTEAFF. The CDR3 bases are TGTGCCAGTAGTCCCGTGGTAAAAGGGGCCTCAGGGGTGAACACTGAAGCTTTCTTT.

The J gene is TRBJ1-1, the V gene TRBV6-5; D unclear. The length of the CDR3 is 13 residues. V was cut by 10 bases and J by 4 bases, with 16 bases left in between. Germline V gene lookup returns CDR1 MNHEY and CDR2 SVGAGI. CDR3 loop: CATCREGGTEAFF. The CDR3 DNA reads as TGTGCCACCTGTCGGGAGGGAGGCACTGAAGCTTTCTTT.

V usage is TRBV19 and J usage is TRBJ2-1; possibly TRBD2 for D (5 bases). Trimming took 4 bases from V and 7 from J, leaving 5 bases between them. The germline V gene encodes CDR1 LNHDA and CDR2 SQIVND (reference sequence). The CDR3 totals 11 residues. The CDR3 sequence is CASSRRNEQFF. Here the CDR3 DNA reads TGTGCCAGTAGTAGGAGGAATGAGCAGTTCTTC.

The rearrangement joins TRBV27 to TRBJ2-3, with no clear D. Per germline, CDR1 MNHEY and CDR2 SMNVEV (reference sequence). The V and J ends lost 4 bases and 7 bases respectively, with 12 bases between them. CDR3 length equals 13 residues. The CDR3 is CASSSPPGYTQYF. The CDR3 nucleotides read TGTGCCAGCAGTTCCCCTCCGGGTTATACGCAGTATTTT.

The rearrangement links TRBV3-1 (or the pseudogene TRBV3-2) to TRBJ2-2, with 7 bases aligning to TRBD2. From germline, CDR1 is LGHDT and CDR2 YNNKEL (reference sequence). CDR3 length: 16 amino acids. V shed 5 bases, J shed 5 bases, and the junction held 11 bases outside the gene matches. The CDR3 DNA sequence: TGTGCCAGCAGCTCGCTGGCGGGGGTGGTTACCGGGGAGCTGTTTTTT. It translates to CASSSLAGVVTGELFF.

V gene TRBV29-1 combines with J gene TRBJ2-1; 8 bases map to TRBD2. The CDR3 sequence is 15 residues long. From germline, CDR1 is SQVTM and CDR2 ANQGSEA. Trimming cost V 7 bases and J 0 bases; bases outside gene matches: 8. The CDR3 reads CSATREGSSYNEQFF. The DNA for the CDR3 is TGCAGCGCCACCCGGGAGGGCAGCTCCTACAATGAGCAGTTCTTC.

The V call is TRBV12-3 or TRBV12-4, the J call TRBJ1-1; D is uncertain. CDR3 length: 12 residues. With 3 bases removed from V and 8 bases from J, the gap between germline ends came to 10 bases. The CDR3 protein is CASSLFGSEAFF. The CDR3 DNA follows: TGTGCCAGCAGTTTGTTTGGGAGCGAAGCTTTCTTT.

The chain is built from TRBV18 and TRBJ2-2; no clear D. The CDR3 loop spans 14 amino acids. V lost 4 bases to trimming and J lost 4 bases, with 10 bases between them. CDR1 is KGHSH and CDR2 is LQKENI in the germline V gene. CDR3 DNA sequence: TGTGCCAGCTCACTAGCTTCGGGCACCGGGGAGCTGTTTTTT. It encodes CASSLASGTGELFF. Full variable domain (rest looked up from reference TRBV18 and TRBJ2-2): NAGVMQNPRHLVRRRGQEARLRCSPMKGHSHVYWYRQLPEEGLKFMVYLQKENIIDESGMPKERFSAEFPKEGPSILRIQQVVRGDSAAYFCASSLASGTGELFFGEGSRLTVL.

For the CDR3, the DNA is TGTGCCAGCAGGGCGGGGCTTCAGCCCCAGCATTTT. Protein sequence: CASRAGLQPQHF. The gene calls are TRBV12-3 or TRBV12-4 and TRBJ1-5; a possible D gene is TRBD1 (5 bases). V was shortened by 6 bases and J by 6 bases, with 9 bases between the two germline ends. This CDR3 contains 12 residues.

The genes are TRBV11-3 and TRBJ1-2; TRBD1 matches at 9 bases. This CDR3 has 15 amino acids. Per germline, CDR1 SGHNT and CDR2 YENEEA. V shed 0 bases, J shed 7 bases, and the junction held 6 bases outside the gene matches. For the CDR3, the DNA is TGTGCCAGCAGCTTAGACTCCGGACAGGGGAGTGGCTACACCTTC. The encoded protein is CASSLDSGQGSGYTF.

The chain employs TRBV3-1 (or the pseudogene TRBV3-2) and TRBJ2-7; 15 bases are shared with TRBD2. CDR3 length: 16 amino acids. Germline-derived CDR1 and CDR2 are LGHDT and YNNKEL (reference sequence). Germline trimming cut 4 bases from V and 5 bases from J; bases unmatched to any gene: 6. This chain's CDR3 is CASSLGTSGGKNEQYF. The CDR3 DNA is TGTGCCAGCAGCCTAGGGACTAGCGGGGGGAAGAACGAGCAGTACTTC.

This clone was observed a handful of times. The CDR3, as DNA: TGTGCCAGCAGTAGCCGGGGGACGGGGGGCGGAAAACTGTTTTTT. Translated: CASSSRGTGGGKLFF. The chain carries TRBV6-5 and TRBJ1-4; D perhaps matches TRBD1 (6 bases). The CDR3 is made up of 15 amino acids. V was shortened by 5 bases and J by 10 bases, with 20 bases between the two germline ends. The germline CDR1 and CDR2 sequences are MNHEY and SVGAGI.

This chain links TRBV4-3 with TRBJ1-6, with 7 nucleotides matching TRBD1. Germline-derived CDR1 and CDR2 are LGHNA and YSLEER. V shed 0 bases, J shed 7 bases, and the junction held 3 bases outside the gene matches. The CDR3 extends over 15 amino acids. The CDR3, as DNA: TGCGCCAGCAGCCAAGAGTGGGACAGAAATTCACCCCTCCACTTT. Protein: CASSQEWDRNSPLHF.

This chain uses TRBV5-1 with TRBJ1-5; D uncertain. Trimming removed 4 bases at V and 6 bases at J, with 11 bases between. CDR1 is SGHRS, CDR2 YFSETQ, per germline. The CDR3 totals 13 residues. The CDR3 is CASSLHEGQPQHF. CDR3 coding DNA: TGCGCCAGCAGCCTCCATGAGGGTCAGCCCCAGCATTTT.

This clone has just a few counts. The CDR3 protein is CASSPLDTGTEAFF. CDR3 in DNA: TGTGCCAGCTCACCGCTCGATACAGGGACTGAAGCTTTCTTT. The chain uses TRBV18 and TRBJ1-1, with D possibly being TRBD1 (6 bases). Trimming left V 3 bases short and J 5 bases short, with 13 bases between. The CDR3 runs to 14 residues. Germline CDR1 is KGHSH and CDR2 is LQKENI.

The chain couples TRBV14 to TRBJ2-1, with 9 bases matching TRBD2. Germline V lookup: CDR1 SGHDN, CDR2 FVKESK. The CDR3 runs to 15 residues. J lost 7 bases, V lost 1 base, and 5 bases had no gene match. The CDR3 spells CASSQGLAGINEQFF. CDR3 bases: TGTGCCAGCAGCCAAGGTCTAGCGGGGATAAATGAGCAGTTCTTC. The full variable domain, rest sourced from reference TRBV14 and TRBJ2-1, is EAGVTQFPSHSVIEKGQTVTLRCDPISGHDNLYWYRRVMGKEIKFLLHFVKESKQDESGMPNNRFLAERTGGTYSTLKVQPAELEDSGVYFCASSQGLAGINEQFFGPGTRLTVL.

The CDR3 loop reads CASSYRRGSNSPLHF. CDR3 coding DNA: TGTGCCAGCAGTTATAGGCGGGGTTCAAATTCACCCCTCCACTTT. V gene TRBV6-5 combines with J gene TRBJ1-6, with D uncertain. Trimming pared 3 bases from V and 7 bases from J, leaving 13 bases between. This CDR3 contains 15 residues. CDR1 and CDR2 (germline): MNHEY, SVGAGI.

V usage is TRBV7-8 and J usage is TRBJ1-4; D gene ambiguous. The germline CDR1 and CDR2 sequences are SGHVS and FQNEAQ. This CDR3 has 13 amino acids. Trimming stripped 2 bases from V and 5 bases from J, with 6 bases between. This CDR3 reads CASSLYSNEKLFF. The CDR3 DNA reads TGTGCCAGCAGCTTATACTCAAATGAAAAACTGTTTTTT.

V is TRBV7-6 and J is TRBJ2-1; D tentatively fits TRBD1 or TRBD2 (6 bases each). This CDR3 region has 14 residues. Looked up from germline, CDR1 is SGHVS and CDR2 is FNYEAQ. V gave up 2 bases and J gave up 7 bases, with 12 bases separating them. The CDR3 spells CASSLPGAGNEQFF. CDR3 nucleotides: TGTGCCAGCAGCTTACCGGGGGCGGGGAATGAGCAGTTCTTC. The whole variable domain, filled in from reference TRBV7-6 and TRBJ2-1, reads GAGVSQSPRYKVTKRGQDVALRCDPISGHVSLYWYRQALGQGPEFLTYFNYEAQQDKSGLPNDRFSAERPEGSISTLTIQRTEQRDSAMYRCASSLPGAGNEQFFGPGTRLTVL.

CDR3 DNA: TGTGCCAGCAGCTTAGGCAGGGGGCGGCATCAGCCCCAGCATTTT. It codes for CASSLGRGRHQPQHF. V gene TRBV7-2 combines with J gene TRBJ1-5, with 8 nucleotides matching TRBD1. J lost 5 bases, V lost 1 base, and 4 bases had no gene match. The CDR3 sequence is 15 residues long. CDR1 and CDR2 from the germline V gene are SGHTA and FQGNSA.

V gene TRBV5-1 combines with J gene TRBJ1-2; TRBD1 might be the D (5 bases). CDR1 SGHRS and CDR2 YFSETQ come from the germline V gene. The CDR3 consists of 13 residues. Trimming removed 0 bases at V and 5 bases at J, with 8 bases between. CDR3 in DNA: TGCGCCAGCAGCTTGGACAGGCTTTATGGCTACACCTTC. It specifies CASSLDRLYGYTF.

The chain joins TRBV19 to TRBJ1-5, with TRBD1 matching over 11 bases. Germline CDR1 and CDR2: LNHDA and SQIVND (reference sequence). J lost 7 bases, V lost 9 bases, and 8 bases had no gene match. This CDR3 region has 14 residues. CDR3 sequence reads: CASAGTGGGQPQHF. In DNA form, the CDR3 reads TGTGCCAGCGCCGGGACAGGGGGTGGACAGCCCCAGCATTTT.

The rearrangement uses TRBV5-1 and TRBJ2-3; maybe TRBD1 (6 bases). Germline V gives CDR1 SGHRS, CDR2 YFSETQ. The CDR3 sequence is 15 residues long. With 1 base removed from V and 3 bases from J, the gap between germline ends came to 12 bases. This CDR3 reads CASSLTEGETDTQYF. CDR3 bases: TGCGCCAGCAGCTTGACTGAGGGGGAGACAGATACGCAGTATTTT.

The chain links TRBV5-4 to TRBJ2-1; D is tentatively TRBD1 or TRBD2 (6 bases each). Germline V lookup: CDR1 SGHNT, CDR2 YYREEE (reference sequence). The CDR3 totals 19 residues. V gave up 0 bases and J gave up 5 bases, with 24 bases separating them. Here the CDR3 DNA reads TGTGCCAGCAGCTTGGCGCCTGAGAGATGGGGGGCCCGTAACAATGAGCAGTTCTTC. Its protein is CASSLAPERWGARNNEQFF.

The V call is TRBV7-2, the J call TRBJ2-5; the D gene is possibly TRBD1 (5 bases). Germline CDR1 and CDR2: SGHTA and FQGNSA. The CDR3 covers 14 residues. Trimming removed 1 base from V and 3 bases from J, with 9 bases in between. In DNA form, the CDR3 reads TGTGCCAGCAGCTTAGTTAGGACAAAAGAGACCCAGTACTTC. Encoded protein: CASSLVRTKETQYF.

The chain employs TRBV5-4 and TRBJ2-7; D possibly corresponds to TRBD2 (6 bases). Trimming took 3 bases from V and 2 from J, leaving 18 bases between them. CDR1 SGHNT and CDR2 YYREEE come from the germline V gene (reference sequence). CDR3 size: 16 residues. The CDR3 DNA is TGTGCCAGCAGCTCCAGAGGGACTGGGAGAACCTACGAGCAGTACTTC. It encodes CASSSRGTGRTYEQYF.

V gene TRBV6-5 combines with J gene TRBJ1-5; 10 positions agree with TRBD1. The CDR3 runs to 14 residues. Trimming took 7 bases from V and 5 from J; bases not matched to a gene: 5. CDR1 is MNHEY and CDR2 is SVGAGI in the germline V gene. DNA of the CDR3: TGTGCCAGCATTCGACAGGGGGCGGATCAGCCCCAGCATTTT. This gives the protein CASIRQGADQPQHF.